This TCR beta chain was sequenced during a study of CD8 T cells in Susac syndrome (dated by TCRdb to 2018 to 2020). With respect to the entire study: Whether CD8+ T cell activation and differentiation in Susac syndrome was antigen driven was tested using repertoire sequencing. On the study overall, not on this receptor specifically: The study acknowledged that relatively few individuals were included in the TCR sequencing and HLA analysis.

RNA was extracted with the RNeasy kit and roughly 0.5 to 1 ug was reverse transcribed using random hexamers. The immunoSEQ multiplex PCR assay, which covers 54 Vbeta and 13 Jbeta segments, was used to amplify TCR beta CDR3 regions. To correct PCR amplification bias, a synthetic template baseline was used for both primer optimization and computational correction. As for the authors' bioinformatics: Only productive sequences were kept, with reads annotated to V, D and J genes according to IMGT and analyzed in immunoSEQ Analyzer. To calculate clonality, Shannon entropy was normalized by log2 of the number of productive unique sequences and then subtracted from one. For each patient and control, public and private clones were evaluated among the 100 most prevalent clones. Clones were defined as Susac-specific if absent from the healthy and MS cohorts, from roughly 1,100 published viral clones and from other ImmuneACCESS disease sequences. Using fastp at Q25 and MiXCR, TCRdb reprocessed the public reads and kept productive beta chains. CDR3 protein duplicates are merged, each entry listing the most common genes and DNA. For this entry, the V and J calls and clone size follow TCRdb and not the study's own pipeline. This sample comprises just under 150,000 distinct CDR3 sequences, roughly 94% of them detected only once. 0.084% of the sample comes from the top ten.

From cysteine to phenylalanine, the CDR3 is 16 amino acids long. Solely the CDR3 DNA is kept, with 48 bases framed from the first base. From the germline V gene, CDR1 is MNHEY and CDR2 is SVGEGT. V has 2 bases trimmed and J has 4 bases trimmed; junction bases matching no gene number 4. In regard to this clonotype: Its antigen specificity is not known. The input lacks base qualities; no much larger clone sits a single base away.

Peripheral blood CD8+ and CD4+ T cells from healthy donors, Susac syndrome patients and multiple sclerosis patients were profiled by high-throughput TCR beta sequencing. Healthy donors were included as age- and sex-matched controls. Bulk CD8+ and CD4+ T cells were purified magnetically by negative isolation, whereas CD8+ TEMRA cells were enriched by FACS. Blood was collected in EDTA tubes and processed within 24 hours, with PBMCs isolated through density gradient centrifugation. PBMCs intended for TCR sequencing were cryopreserved in liquid nitrogen and thawed later in a water bath at 37 degrees C. The sorted or isolated CD4+, CD8+ and CD8+ TEMRA cells reached a purity of at least 90%.

The rearrangement joined TRBV6-2 or TRBV6-3 to TRBJ2-2; 10 bases in between match TRBD2. The receptor's source is a human donor in good health. The sample was CD4+ T cells from PBMCs. The CDR3 in this case is CASSYGLAGVTGELFF. The nucleotides are TGTGCCAGCAGTTACGGTCTAGCGGGAGTCACCGGGGAGCTGTTTTTT.